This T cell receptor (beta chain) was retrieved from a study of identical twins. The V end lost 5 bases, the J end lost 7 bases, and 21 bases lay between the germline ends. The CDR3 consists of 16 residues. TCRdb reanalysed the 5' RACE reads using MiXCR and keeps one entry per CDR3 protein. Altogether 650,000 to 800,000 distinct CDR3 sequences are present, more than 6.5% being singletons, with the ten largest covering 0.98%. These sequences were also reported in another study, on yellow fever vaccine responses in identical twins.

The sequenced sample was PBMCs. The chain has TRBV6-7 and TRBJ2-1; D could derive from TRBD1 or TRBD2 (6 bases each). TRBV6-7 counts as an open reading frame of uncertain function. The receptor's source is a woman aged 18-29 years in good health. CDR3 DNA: TGTGCCAGCAGTGGGGTGGGGGGCGTCCCCTTGAATGAGCAGTTCTTC. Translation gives CASSGVGGVPLNEQFF.